This entry features one TCR beta chain sequence. The record originates from a study of identical twins. V was pared by 2 bases and J by 7 bases, with 14 bases between. There are 15 residues in the CDR3. Unique molecular identifiers were present on the cDNA, which also gained a universal primer site by template switching. TCRdb recomputed calls from the 5' RACE reads with MiXCR, one row per CDR3 protein. Of 1.5 million to 2 million distinct CDR3 sequences detected, under 35% appear once; the ten largest clones hold about 0.27%. The chain combines TRBV12-3 or TRBV12-4 with TRBJ1-4, with D possibly TRBD1 on 5 matching bases. The material sequenced was cord blood. This receptor was taken from a newborn girl in good health. The chain's CDR3 is CASSLRGWGTEKLFF. Here the CDR3 DNA reads TGTGCCAGCAGTTTACGGGGCTGGGGGACTGAAAAACTGTTTTTT.